This T cell receptor (beta chain) was found in a study of shared clonotypes between healthy human individuals. Study outcomes and limitations: The naive CD4 repertoires of several donors were compared, and approximately 4.5% of clonotypes were shared. Lower generation probabilities were found for non-shared clonotypes than for those shared by all four donors.

This CDR3 comprises 15 residues. The germline gives CDR1 MNHEY, CDR2 SVGAGI. Unmatched junction bases numbered 4, after V lost 4 bases and J lost 3 bases. Data came from immunoSEQ multiplex PCR; TCRdb stores just in-frame clones and leaves some out. Of hundreds of thousands of clones in the sample, nearly 95% were seen once. CD8 cells regarded as naive lacked CD45RO, were positively chosen for CCR7, and omitted terminally differentiated effector memory CD45RA+ cells. Donors comprised healthy HIV-negative adults lacking recent acute infections or vaccinations. Worth noting for this clone: Its antigen is as yet unknown.

This receptor was obtained from a young man in good health. Source material: naive CD8+ T cells sorted from blood. This chain connects TRBV6-5 to TRBJ2-1, with 9 bases aligning to TRBD1. CDR3 amino acids: CASSLPGQGYNEQFF. The CDR3 nucleotides read TGTGCCAGCAGTTTGCCGGGACAGGGCTACAATGAGCAGTTCTTC.